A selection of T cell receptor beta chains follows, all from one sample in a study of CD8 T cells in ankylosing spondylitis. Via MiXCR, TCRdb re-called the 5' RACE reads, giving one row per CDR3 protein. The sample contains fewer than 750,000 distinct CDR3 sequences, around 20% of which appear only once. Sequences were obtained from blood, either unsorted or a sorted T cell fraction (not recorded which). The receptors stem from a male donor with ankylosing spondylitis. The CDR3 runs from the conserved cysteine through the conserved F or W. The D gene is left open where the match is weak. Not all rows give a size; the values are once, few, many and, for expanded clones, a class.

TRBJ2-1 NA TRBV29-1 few TGCAGCGTTGAGGGGGTGGAAGGCCACAATGAGCAGTTCTTC CSVEGVEGHNEQFF
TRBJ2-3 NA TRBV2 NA TGTGCCAGCCGGTTTACGGGAAGCACAGATACGCAGTATTTT CASRFTGSTDTQYF
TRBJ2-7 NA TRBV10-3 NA TGTGCCATCAGTGACCCCTCGGCCTACGAGCAGTACTTC CAISDPSAYEQYF
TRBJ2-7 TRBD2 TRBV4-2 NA TGTGCCAGCAGCCCGGGACTAGCGGTAAACTACGAGCAGTACTTC CASSPGLAVNYEQYF
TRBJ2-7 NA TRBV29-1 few TGCAGCGTCCACGAGGACGGAACCTACGAGCAGTACTTC CSVHEDGTYEQYF
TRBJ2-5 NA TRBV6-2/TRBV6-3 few TGTGCCAGCACCCCAGGGGCGGGAGAGACCCAGTACTTC CASTPGAGETQYF
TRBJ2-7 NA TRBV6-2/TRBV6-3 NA TGTGCCAGCAGTTACTCGGGAGTAGGAAGCTACGAGCAGTACTTC CASSYSGVGSYEQYF
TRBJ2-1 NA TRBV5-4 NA TGTGCCAGCAGCTTCGACGCAGGGGAGGATGAGCAGTTCTTC CASSFDAGEDEQFF
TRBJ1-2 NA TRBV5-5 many TGTGCCAGCAGCTTGAAAGAAGGGCCCCTCGGGGGCTACACCTTC CASSLKEGPLGGYTF
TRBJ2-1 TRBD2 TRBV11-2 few TGTGCCAGCAGCTTAGTAGTGCTAGCGGGAGGTATGGGCCCCTACAATGAGCAGTTCTTC CASSLVVLAGGMGPYNEQFF
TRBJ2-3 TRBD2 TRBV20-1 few TGCAGTGCCCTTCCAGCGGGAGGGCCAAGAGCCTTCGCAGATACGCAGTATTTT CSALPAGGPRAFADTQYF
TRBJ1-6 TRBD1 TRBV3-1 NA TGTGCCAGCAGCCAAGGCCGAGACCGGCACAGGGGCAGCAGATCACCCCTCCACTTT CASSQGRDRHRGSRSPLHF
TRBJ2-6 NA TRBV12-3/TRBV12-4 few TGTGCCAGCAGTTTAGTGTCAGGGATGAGCTCTGGGGCCAACGTCCTGACTTTC CASSLVSGMSSGANVLTF
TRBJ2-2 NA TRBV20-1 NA TGCAGTGCCTTGGCAGCGGGCATAGCGAACACCGGGGAGCTGTTTTTT CSALAAGIANTGELFF
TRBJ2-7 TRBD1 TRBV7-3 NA TGTGCCAGCAGCTTAAGGGGACAGGGGTGGTTGAGGGGTGACGAGCAGTACTTC CASSLRGQGWLRGDEQYF
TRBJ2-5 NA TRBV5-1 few TGCGCCAGCTCTACGACAGCGACAGGCCTGGGAGAGACCCAGTACTTC CASSTTATGLGETQYF
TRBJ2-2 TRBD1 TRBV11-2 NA TGTGCCAGCAGCTTAGGACAGGGCTTGAACACCGGGGAGCTGTTTTTT CASSLGQGLNTGELFF
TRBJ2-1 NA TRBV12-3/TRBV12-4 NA TGTGCCAGCAGCATATTAGGCTTTGGGGGGAGCAATGAGCAGTTCTTC CASSILGFGGSNEQFF
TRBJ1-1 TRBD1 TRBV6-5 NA TGTGCCAGCAGTTACTCGTCGGGACAGGGGGCCACTGAAGCTTTCTTT CASSYSSGQGATEAFF
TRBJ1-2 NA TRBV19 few TGTGCCAGTAGTACATTCGCCCCTCCTAACTATGGCTACACCTTC CASSTFAPPNYGYTF
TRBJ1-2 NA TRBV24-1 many TGTGCCACCAGTGATGAGGGAAATAGCCGCTACACCTTC CATSDEGNSRYTF
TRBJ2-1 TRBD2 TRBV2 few TGTGCCAGCACCATTGAAGCGGGGGCGGATAATGAGCAGTTCTTC CASTIEAGADNEQFF
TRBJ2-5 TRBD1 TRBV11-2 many TGTGCCAGCAGCTTAGAACAGGGGGGAGAGACCCAGTACTTC CASSLEQGGETQYF
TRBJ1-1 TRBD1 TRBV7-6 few TGTGCCAGCAGCCTCACAGGACAGGCCAAGAACACTGAAGCTTTCTTT CASSLTGQAKNTEAFF
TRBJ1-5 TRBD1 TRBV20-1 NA TGCAGTGCTAGAGGTCTCCCAAGACAGGGAGGATGGCAGCCCCAGCATTTT CSARGLPRQGGWQPQHF
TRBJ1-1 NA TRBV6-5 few TGTGCCAGCAGTTGGGACCCCGGGAACACTGAAGCTTTCTTT CASSWDPGNTEAFF
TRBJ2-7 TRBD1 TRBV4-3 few TGCGCCAGCAGCCAAGCGGACAGGGCTGTGGGTGAGCAGTACTTC CASSQADRAVGEQYF
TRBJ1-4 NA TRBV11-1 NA TGTGCCAGCAGCTTTTGGGACACCAGCGAAGCAACTAATGAAAAACTGTTTTTT CASSFWDTSEATNEKLFF
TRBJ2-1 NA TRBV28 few TGTGCCAGCAGTCCCCACCCTCTAGGGACGCGGTATGAGCAGTTCTTC CASSPHPLGTRYEQFF
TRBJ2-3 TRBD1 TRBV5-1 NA TGCGCCAGCAGCCTCGGCGGACAGGTCACAGATACGCAGTATTTT CASSLGGQVTDTQYF
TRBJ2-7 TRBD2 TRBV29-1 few TGCAGCGTTGAGACTAGCGGGAGGATGTACGAGCAGTACTTC CSVETSGRMYEQYF
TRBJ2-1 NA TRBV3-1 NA TGTGCCAGCAGCCAAGGGGACTCTCCTTACAATGAGCAGTTCTTC CASSQGDSPYNEQFF
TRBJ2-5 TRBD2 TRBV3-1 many TGTGCCAGCAGCCAGCTAGCGGGAGCAGAGACCCAGTACTTC CASSQLAGAETQYF
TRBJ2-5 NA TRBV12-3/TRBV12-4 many TGTGCCAGCACCCTTCGAGAGACCCAGTACTTC CASTLRETQYF
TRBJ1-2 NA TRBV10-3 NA TGTGCCATCAGTGAGTCGGGAGTTGGGGATGGCTACACCTTC CAISESGVGDGYTF
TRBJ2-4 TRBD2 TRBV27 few TGTGCCAGCAGTCCAGGGGCGGGAGGTAGAAACATTCAGTACTTC CASSPGAGGRNIQYF
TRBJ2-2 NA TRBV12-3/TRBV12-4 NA TGTGCCAGCAGTTTAGCGGGTCCTATAGCCGGGGAGCTGTTTTTT CASSLAGPIAGELFF
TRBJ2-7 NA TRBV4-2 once TGTGCCAGCAGCCAAGAGGGCAGGGTGCACGAGCAGTACTTC CASSQEGRVHEQYF
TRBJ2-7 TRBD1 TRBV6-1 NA TGTGCCAGCAGTACGGGACAGGGGGCCGCCTACGAGCAGTACTTC CASSTGQGAAYEQYF
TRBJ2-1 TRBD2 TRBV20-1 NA TGCAGTGCTCATGGACTAGCGGGAGCCAATGAGCAGTTCTTC CSAHGLAGANEQFF
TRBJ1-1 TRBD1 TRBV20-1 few TGCAGTGCTAGGGAGGACAGGGTTCGGAACACTGAAGCTTTCTTT CSAREDRVRNTEAFF
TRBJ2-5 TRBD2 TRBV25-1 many TGTGCCAGCAGTGAAGGGGTCGCTAGCGGGGGGGGAGAGACCCAGTACTTC CASSEGVASGGGETQYF
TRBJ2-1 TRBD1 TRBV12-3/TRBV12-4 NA TGTGCCAGCCAACAGGGGGCGGACTACAATGAGCAGTTCTTC CASQQGADYNEQFF
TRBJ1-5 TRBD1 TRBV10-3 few TGTGCCATCAGAGCCGACAGGGGTACGGATCAGCCCCAGCATTTT CAIRADRGTDQPQHF
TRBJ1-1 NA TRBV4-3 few TGCGCCAGCAGCCAAGACCGGTACTGGAACACTGAAGCTTTCTTT CASSQDRYWNTEAFF
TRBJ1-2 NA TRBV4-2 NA TGTGCCAGCAGCCAGGACTACGAGGACAGCAGCCTCTATGGCTACACCTTC CASSQDYEDSSLYGYTF
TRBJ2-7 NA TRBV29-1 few TGCAGCGTTCAGGGCCCCTCCTACGAGCAGTACTTC CSVQGPSYEQYF
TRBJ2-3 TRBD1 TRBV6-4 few TGTGCCAGCAGTGACTCGGAGACAGGGGGGTCGGATACGCAGTATTTT CASSDSETGGSDTQYF
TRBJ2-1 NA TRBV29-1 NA TGCAGCGTTGAAGGTAGCGGTCTTAACGAGCAGTTCTTC CSVEGSGLNEQFF
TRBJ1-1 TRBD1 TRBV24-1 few TGTGCCACCAGTGCTCCCCGGACAGGGACCACTGAAGCTTTCTTT CATSAPRTGTTEAFF
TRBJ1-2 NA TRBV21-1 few TGTGCCAGCAGCAATGGGGACCAGATCGGCTACACCTTC CASSNGDQIGYTF
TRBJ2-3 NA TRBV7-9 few TGTGCCAGCAGCTTAGCGCGATCTAGCACAGATACGCAGTATTTT CASSLARSSTDTQYF
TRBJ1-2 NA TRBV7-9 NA TGTGCCAGCAGCTTAGCAGGGATCGACTATGGCTACAACTTC CASSLAGIDYGYNF
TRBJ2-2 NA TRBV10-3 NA TGTGCCATCAGTTGGGGACCAACCGACGGGGAGCTGTTTTTT CAISWGPTDGELFF
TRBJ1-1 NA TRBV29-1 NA TGCAGCGCCCTCGGACAGATGAACACTGAAGCTTTCTTT CSALGQMNTEAFF
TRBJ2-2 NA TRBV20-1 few TGCAGTGCTAGGACGGCGCAACTTAACACCGGGGAGCTGTTTTTT CSARTAQLNTGELFF
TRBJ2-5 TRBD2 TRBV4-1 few TGCGCCAGCAGCCAAGATAAGAGCGGGGGCCCTACGGGTCAGTACTTC CASSQDKSGGPTGQYF